Presented here are 22 T cell receptor beta chains from one specimen sequenced in a study of blood T cell repertoires in COVID-19. Generated by immunoSEQ multiplex PCR, the TCRdb table keeps only in-frame clones and is missing some. The sample records 200,000 to 250,000 clones, 80% to 90% being singletons. The material sequenced was PBMCs or T cells enriched from blood (not recorded which). Receptors originate from a man aged 40-49 years who had recovered from COVID-19.

In this sample, this clone turned up a few times. This chain uses TRBV30 with TRBJ1-1; D may be TRBD1 (6 bases). V was pared by 7 bases and J by 3 bases, with 15 bases between. Germline lookup yields CDR1 GTSNPN and CDR2 SVGIG (reference sequence). This CDR3 has 13 residues. In nucleotides, the CDR3 is TGTGCCTTCACAGGGTTGTCAGACACTGAAGCTTTCTTT. This translates into CAFTGLSDTEAFF.

As DNA, the CDR3 is TGTGCCAGCAGCGAAAGCCTCAGGAAAGCTAACTATGGCTACACCTTC. The encoded protein is CASSESLRKANYGYTF. V is TRBV6-1 and J is TRBJ1-2; D call uncertain. Germline CDR1 and CDR2: MNHNS and SASEGT. Trimming shortened V by 6 bases and J by 0 bases, and 17 bases separated the two germline ends. The CDR3 runs to 16 residues.

This clone has only one observation. The V gene is TRBV5-1, the J gene TRBJ1-6; 7 bases match TRBD1. V lost 4 bases to trimming and J lost 9 bases; unmatched junction nucleotides: 13. In germline, CDR1 is SGHRS, CDR2 YFSETQ. The CDR3 is 16 amino acids. In DNA form, the CDR3 reads TGCGCCAGCAGCACGAATGCCGGGACAGTGGGTTCACCCCTCCACTTT. Amino acid sequence: CASSTNAGTVGSPLHF. Looking up the rest from reference TRBV5-1 and TRBJ1-6 gives the full variable domain: KAGVTQTPRYLIKTRGQQVTLSCSPISGHRSVSWYQQTPGQGLQFLFEYFSETQRNKGNFPGRFSGRQFSNSRSEMNVSTLELGDSALYLCASSTNAGTVGSPLHFGNGTRLTVT.

This chain uses TRBV11-2 with TRBJ2-7; the D gene is possibly TRBD2 (5 bases). Germline V gene lookup returns CDR1 SGHAT and CDR2 FQNNGV. The CDR3 covers 13 residues. Trimming removed 5 bases at V and 6 bases at J, with 14 bases between. The CDR3 sequence is CASSLLRESEQYF. CDR3 in DNA: TGTGCCAGCAGCCTGCTTAGGGAGAGCGAGCAGTACTTC.

This clone appeared many times. The chain links TRBV9 to TRBJ1-2; D might be TRBD1 (5 bases). CDR1 is SGDLS, CDR2 YYNGEE, per germline. The CDR3 extends over 14 amino acids. V lost 0 bases and J 3 bases, leaving 9 bases between the germline ends. The CDR3 sequence: CASSVGGGDYGYTF. CDR3 DNA: TGTGCCAGCAGCGTAGGGGGAGGGGACTATGGCTACACCTTC.

The rearrangement joins TRBV4-1 to TRBJ2-7; D remains unclear. Germline CDR1 is MGHRA and CDR2 is YSYEKL. The CDR3 consists of 15 residues. The germline V and J ends were trimmed by 4 bases and 4 bases, with 17 bases remaining between them. Here the CDR3 DNA reads TGCGCCAGCAGCCCGGGTGTCGGAACGGTTTACGAGCAGTACTTC. It specifies CASSPGVGTVYEQYF.

CDR3 sequence (DNA): TGTGCCAGCAGCTTGGTAGGGACAGGGTTAATCTACGAGCAGTACTTC. This gives the protein CASSLVGTGLIYEQYF. The rearrangement joins TRBV5-5 to TRBJ2-7; TRBD1 matches 9 bases. Trimming took 0 bases from V and 3 from J; bases not matched to a gene: 7. Germline CDR1 reads SGHKS; CDR2 reads YYEKEE (reference sequence). The CDR3 has 16 residues.

The rearrangement uses TRBV6-5 and TRBJ1-1; 7 nucleotides agree with TRBD1. The length of the CDR3 is 15 residues. Germline lookup yields CDR1 MNHEY and CDR2 SVGAGI. Trimming cost V 7 bases and J 5 bases; bases outside gene matches: 13. CDR3 loop: CASIPPIPGGTEAFF. As DNA, the CDR3 is TGTGCCAGCATTCCCCCCATTCCAGGGGGTACTGAAGCTTTCTTT.

The rearrangement links TRBV27 to TRBJ1-4; 8 bases are a match to TRBD1. This CDR3 comprises 15 residues. The germline V gene encodes CDR1 MNHEY and CDR2 SMNVEV (reference sequence). V was pared by 5 bases and J by 4 bases, with 6 bases of the junction left unmatched. CDR3 residues: CASSRLDRVNEKLFF. The DNA of the CDR3 is TGTGCCAGCAGTCGGCTGGACAGGGTTAATGAAAAACTGTTTTTT.

In its sample, this clone was seen a few times. The V call is TRBV29-1, the J call TRBJ2-1, with D maybe TRBD2 (6 bases). Per germline, CDR1 SQVTM and CDR2 ANQGSEA. Trimming stripped 8 bases from V and 5 bases from J, with 16 bases between. This CDR3 is built from 13 residues. CDR3 DNA sequence: TGCAGCTGTTCTCGGGGGACGAACAATGAGCAGTTCTTC. As protein: CSCSRGTNNEQFF.

The chain recombines TRBV4-1 with TRBJ2-4; D gene uncertain. The V end was cut by 1 base, the J end by 0 bases, with 13 bases between. Germline loops: CDR1 MGHRA, CDR2 YSYEKL. CDR3 size: 17 residues. In DNA, the CDR3 is TGCGCCAGCAGCCAAGTAAGGTCTGACATAGCCAAAAACATTCAGTACTTC. Its protein product is CASSQVRSDIAKNIQYF.

This rearrangement joins TRBV5-1 to TRBJ1-2; D unresolved. The CDR3 length is 12 residues. Per the germline V gene, CDR1 is SGHRS and CDR2 is YFSETQ. The V end was cut by 0 bases, the J end by 4 bases, with 4 bases between. CDR3 in DNA: TGCGCCAGCAGCTTGGAGAGCTATGGCTACACCTTC. Translation: CASSLESYGYTF.

The chain uses TRBV10-3 and TRBJ1-2, with unresolved D. The germline V and J ends were trimmed by 7 bases and 4 bases, with 16 bases remaining between them. The germline CDR1 and CDR2 sequences are ENHRY and SYGVKD. The length of the CDR3 is 14 residues. The CDR3 is CAINQDPSGYGYTF. The CDR3 nucleotides are TGTGCCATCAACCAGGACCCAAGCGGCTATGGCTACACCTTC.

This chain links TRBV4-1 with TRBJ2-1; 9 bases line up with TRBD2. Germline CDR1 is MGHRA and CDR2 is YSYEKL. The V gene end was trimmed by 1 base and the J gene end by 4 bases; junction bases not matched to a gene: 11. The CDR3 spans 18 residues. CDR3 coding DNA: TGCGCCAGCAGCCAAGGCCGGAGAGCGGGAGGAGAATACAATGAGCAGTTCTTC. This sequence encodes CASSQGRRAGGEYNEQFF.

This clone was counted once. This chain joins TRBV19 and TRBJ1-2; 7 nucleotides match TRBD1. Looked up from germline, CDR1 is LNHDA and CDR2 is SQIVND (reference sequence). J was trimmed by 1 base and V by 3 bases; bases with no gene match: 5. The CDR3 is 15 residues long. DNA of the CDR3: TGTGCCAGTAGTATTTGGCCAGGGGGTAACTATGGCTACACCTTC. This sequence encodes CASSIWPGGNYGYTF.

This clone was seen just once. The gene calls are TRBV5-1 and TRBJ2-5, with 9 positions matching TRBD1. V was pared by 4 bases and J by 5 bases, with 12 bases of the junction left unmatched. The germline V gene has CDR1 SGHRS and CDR2 YFSETQ. The CDR3 extends over 16 amino acids. The CDR3 reads CASSLDPGQGTETQYF. The CDR3 region has the DNA TGCGCCAGCAGCCTCGACCCGGGACAGGGTACCGAGACCCAGTACTTC.

This clone was recorded only once. This chain joins TRBV10-3 and TRBJ2-2; perhaps TRBD2 as D (5 bases). The CDR3 loop spans 11 amino acids. The V and J ends lost 8 bases and 7 bases respectively, with 8 bases between them. The germline gives CDR1 ENHRY, CDR2 SYGVKD. CDR3 region: CAISEGGELFF. The CDR3 DNA reads as TGTGCCATCTCTGAGGGCGGGGAGCTGTTTTTT.

The genes are TRBV30 and TRBJ1-3, with 8 bases fitting TRBD1. V shed 2 bases, J shed 0 bases, and the junction held 6 bases outside the gene matches. The CDR3 has 16 residues. Germline assignment: CDR1 GTSNPN and CDR2 SVGIG (reference sequence). The CDR3 DNA reads TGTGCCTGGAGTCGGACAGGGCCCCTCTCTGGAAACACCATATATTTT. It specifies CAWSRTGPLSGNTIYF.

The chain links TRBV5-1 to TRBJ2-3; D unresolved. The V end was cut by 7 bases, the J end by 7 bases, with 10 bases between. CDR3 length: 11 residues. Germline V gene sequence: CDR1 SGHRS, CDR2 YFSETQ. The CDR3: CASASENTQYF. CDR3 nucleotides: TGCGCCAGCGCATCGGAGAATACGCAGTATTTT.

The chain carries TRBV7-9 and TRBJ1-6; 8 bases match TRBD1. Trimming cost V 4 bases and J 9 bases; bases outside gene matches: 8. Germline assignment: CDR1 SEHNR and CDR2 FQNEAQ (reference sequence). The CDR3 covers 15 residues. DNA for the CDR3: TGTGCCAGCAGCTCGAACACAGGGGGGGGTTCACCCCTCCACTTT. Its protein product is CASSSNTGGGSPLHF.

CDR3 DNA: TGTGCCAGCACCGCGGGACTCCCTAACGAGCAGTACTTC. Translating gives CASTAGLPNEQYF. The chain employs TRBV27 and TRBJ2-7; tentatively, D is TRBD2 (6 bases). Germline assignment: CDR1 MNHEY and CDR2 SMNVEV (reference sequence). With 7 bases removed from V and 5 bases from J, the gap between germline ends came to 15 bases. The CDR3 runs to 13 residues.

The gene calls are TRBV19 and TRBJ2-3; TRBD1 agrees at 7 bases. The germline CDR1 and CDR2 sequences are LNHDA and SQIVND (reference sequence). V was clipped by 8 bases and J by 2 bases; unmatched bases: 4. The CDR3 covers 13 residues. The CDR3 here is CASGQVATDTQYF. In nucleotides, the CDR3 is TGTGCCAGTGGACAGGTAGCCACAGATACGCAGTATTTT.